This T cell receptor (beta chain) was profiled in a study of shared clonotypes between healthy human individuals. Overall study context: Per donor, CD8 memory used one plate, CD8 naive used two, CD4 memory used three and CD4 naive used three.

The data were produced by immunoSEQ multiplex PCR, yet TCRdb's version contains in-frame clones alone and is incomplete. This table has about 2 million clones, 85% to 95% appearing once. In germline, CDR1 is MNHEY, CDR2 SVGAGI. The V and J ends lost 6 bases and 7 bases respectively, with 19 bases between them. This CDR3 is 15 amino acids long. The chain joins TRBV6-5 to TRBJ2-1; TRBD1 or TRBD2 may be the D gene (5 bases each). What was sequenced was naive CD4+ T cells sorted from blood. Regarding subset: CD45RA+ positively selected. The sequence was collected from a man between 18 and 29 years old in good health. For the CDR3, the DNA is TGTGCCAGCAGCCGGGACCTAGCTAATCTGAATGAGCAGTTCTTC. Residues: CASSRDLANLNEQFF.